The rows below give T cell receptor beta chains drawn from one sample of a study of shared clonotypes between healthy human individuals. Assay used: immunoSEQ multiplex PCR; TCRdb lists only in-frame clones, some missing. This table has about 1 million clones, approximately 70% appearing once. The specimen sequenced was memory CD4+ T cells sorted from blood. These receptors all stem from a man aged 18 to 35 in good health. CDR3s include the opening cysteine and the closing phenylalanine or tryptophan. The D gene is left open where the match is weak. The size entry is marked missing in some rows and otherwise reads once, few, many or a size class.

v_call,clone_size,d_call,j_call,cdr3_aa,cdr3_nt
TRBV19,NA,NA,TRBJ2-3,CASAGLGTDTQYF,TGTGCCAGTGCAGGCTTAGGGACAGATACGCAGTATTTT
TRBV11-2,NA,TRBD1,TRBJ2-2,CASSLGQGASAGELFF,TGTGCCAGCAGCTTAGGTCAGGGGGCATCAGCCGGGGAGCTGTTTTTT
TRBV4-1,few,NA,TRBJ2-3,CASSQDRLVGTDTQYF,TGCGCCAGCAGCCAAGATCGGCTAGTTGGCACAGATACGCAGTATTTT
TRBV6-6,once,TRBD2,TRBJ2-3,CASSGLAELTDTQYF,TGTGCCAGCAGTGGACTAGCGGAGCTCACAGATACGCAGTATTTT
TRBV7-2,NA,NA,TRBJ1-2,CASSLAGRVINYGYTF,TGTGCCAGCAGCTTAGCGGGCAGGGTGATTAACTATGGCTACACCTTC
TRBV2,once,NA,TRBJ1-6,CASSEDGMNSPLHF,TGTGCCAGCAGCGAAGACGGGATGAATTCACCCCTCCACTTT
TRBV7-9,NA,NA,TRBJ1-6,CASSFEGYNSPLHF,TGTGCCAGCAGCTTTGAGGGATATAATTCACCCCTCCACTTT
TRBV7-9,NA,NA,TRBJ2-7,CASSLGGQINEQYF,TGTGCCAGCAGCTTAGGGGGGCAGATAAACGAGCAGTACTTC
TRBV18,NA,TRBD1,TRBJ1-6,CASSPAGTGIFSPLHF,TGTGCCAGCTCACCAGCCGGGACAGGGATATTTTCACCCCTCCACTTT
TRBV4-1,NA,NA,TRBJ2-3,CASSQDLWGTLTDTQYF,TGCGCCAGCAGCCAAGATCTGTGGGGCACCCTCACAGATACGCAGTATTTT
TRBV6-5,NA,TRBD1,TRBJ2-5,CASSTDRGRGETQYF,TGTGCCAGCAGTACCGACAGGGGGCGAGGAGAGACCCAGTACTTC
TRBV5-1,NA,NA,TRBJ2-4,CASSNGEVKNIQYF,TGCGCCAGCAGCAACGGGGAAGTCAAAAACATTCAGTACTTC
TRBV5-1,few,NA,TRBJ1-1,CASSVGAGSGSTEAFF,TGCGCCAGCAGCGTTGGGGCAGGCTCGGGGAGCACTGAAGCTTTCTTT
TRBV4-1,few,NA,TRBJ1-5,CASSQEEAGSQPQHF,TGCGCCAGCAGCCAAGAGGAGGCCGGGAGTCAGCCCCAGCATTTT
TRBV18,NA,NA,TRBJ1-2,CASSPSGGGGLSSGYTF,TGTGCCAGCTCACCCTCCGGGGGAGGTGGGCTTTCGAGCGGCTACACCTTC
TRBV10-3,NA,NA,TRBJ2-5,CAIRPDSGRETQYF,TGTGCCATCAGGCCGGATAGTGGTAGGGAGACCCAGTACTTC
TRBV29-1,NA,NA,TRBJ1-2,CSVDLRVGYGYTF,TGCAGCGTTGATCTCAGGGTGGGGTATGGCTACACCTTC
TRBV28,few,TRBD1,TRBJ1-5,CASSRGQGTNQPQHF,TGTGCCAGCAGTCGGGGACAGGGAACGAATCAGCCCCAGCATTTT
TRBV2,NA,NA,TRBJ1-5,CASSEAASNQPQHF,TGTGCCAGCAGTGAAGCAGCTAGCAATCAGCCCCAGCATTTT
TRBV6-1,many,TRBD1,TRBJ1-5,CASSERGQGYQPQHF,TGTGCCAGCAGTGAAAGAGGACAGGGGTATCAGCCCCAGCATTTT
TRBV30,NA,NA,TRBJ2-7,CAWSTQPPYEQYF,TGTGCCTGGAGTACCCAACCTCCATACGAGCAGTACTTC
TRBV29-1,few,NA,TRBJ1-1,CSVQGSTEAFF,TGCAGCGTGCAGGGGAGCACTGAAGCTTTCTTT
TRBV13,NA,TRBD1,TRBJ1-3,CASSSTEGARNTIYF,TGTGCCAGCAGCTCGACCGAGGGGGCCCGAAACACCATATATTTT
TRBV30,NA,TRBD1,TRBJ1-1,CAWRKEGAGTEAFF,TGTGCCTGGAGAAAAGAGGGGGCGGGTACTGAAGCTTTCTTT
TRBV5-1,NA,TRBD2,TRBJ2-3,CASSPPSGSTDTQYF,TGCGCCAGCAGCCCACCTAGCGGGAGTACAGATACGCAGTATTTT
TRBV5-1,NA,NA,TRBJ2-6,CASSLEGVSSGANVLTF,TGCGCCAGCAGCTTAGAAGGGGTGAGCTCTGGGGCCAACGTCCTGACTTTC
TRBV2,NA,TRBD2,TRBJ2-1,CANLPRELARNEQFF,TGTGCCAACCTCCCGAGGGAACTAGCGCGCAATGAGCAGTTCTTC
TRBV12-1,NA,NA,TRBJ2-2,CASSPSGGTNTGELFF,TGTGCCAGCAGCCCGTCGGGAGGTACGAACACCGGGGAGCTGTTTTTT
TRBV19,few,NA,TRBJ1-5,CASNPSVRDQPQHF,TGTGCCAGCAACCCATCGGTCCGGGATCAGCCCCAGCATTTT
TRBV18,few,NA,TRBJ1-1,CASSPSGTPEAFF,TGTGCCAGCTCACCGTCCGGTACCCCTGAAGCTTTCTTT
TRBV29-1,NA,NA,TRBJ2-2,CSVELSNRNTGELFF,TGCAGCGTTGAGTTATCTAACAGGAACACCGGGGAGCTGTTTTTT
TRBV18,NA,TRBD1,TRBJ2-1,CASSPPLGQGNNEQFF,TGTGCCAGCTCACCACCGTTGGGACAGGGCAACAATGAGCAGTTCTTC
TRBV18,NA,TRBD1,TRBJ2-7,CASSEPGQGNYEQYF,TGTGCCAGCTCAGAACCGGGACAGGGGAACTACGAGCAGTACTTC
TRBV7-6,NA,TRBD2,TRBJ2-5,CASSLALGAGGPPETQYF,TGTGCCAGCAGCTTAGCGCTAGGAGCGGGAGGGCCGCCGGAGACCCAGTACTTC
TRBV10-3,NA,NA,TRBJ1-4,CAISDGRVNEKLFF,TGTGCCATCAGTGATGGGCGGGTTAATGAAAAACTGTTTTTT
TRBV10-3,NA,TRBD2,TRBJ2-5,CAISTSGGEETQYF,TGTGCCATCTCGACTAGCGGGGGGGAAGAGACCCAGTACTTC
TRBV28,NA,NA,TRBJ1-5,CASSLLSFGRGLNQPQHF,TGTGCCAGCAGTTTACTAAGCTTCGGACGGGGCCTTAATCAGCCCCAGCATTTT
TRBV10-3,NA,TRBD1,TRBJ1-2,CAISESTGDYGYTF,TGTGCCATCAGTGAGTCCACAGGGGACTATGGCTACACCTTC
TRBV18,NA,NA,TRBJ1-1,CASSPGSKQDTEAFF,TGTGCCAGCTCACCGGGCAGTAAACAGGACACTGAAGCTTTCTTT
TRBV11-1,NA,NA,TRBJ1-1,CASSSGRVNTEAFF,TGTGCCAGCAGCTCCGGACGGGTGAACACTGAAGCTTTCTTT
TRBV30,NA,TRBD2,TRBJ2-1,CAWIRTSGGWNEQFF,TGTGCCTGGATTCGGACTAGCGGGGGGTGGAATGAGCAGTTCTTC
TRBV21-1,NA,NA,TRBJ2-5,CASSAEQGSGETQYF,TGTGCCAGCAGCGCTGAACAGGGATCAGGGGAGACCCAGTACTTC
TRBV5-1,NA,TRBD2,TRBJ2-1,CASSWGSLAGSYNEQFF,TGCGCCAGCAGCTGGGGGTCCCTAGCGGGGTCCTACAATGAGCAGTTCTTC
TRBV5-6,NA,NA,TRBJ1-2,CASSRADYNYGYTF,TGTGCCAGCAGCAGGGCAGACTATAACTATGGCTACACCTTC
TRBV7-2,NA,NA,TRBJ2-3,CASSVPPTDTQYF,TGTGCCAGCAGCGTCCCCCCCACAGATACGCAGTATTTT
TRBV6-4,few,NA,TRBJ2-1,CASSDSMYNEQFF,TGTGCCAGCAGTGACTCGATGTACAATGAGCAGTTCTTC
TRBV28,NA,NA,TRBJ2-7,CASKLAYEQYF,TGTGCCAGCAAGTTGGCCTACGAGCAGTACTTC
TRBV27,few,NA,TRBJ1-4,CASSWQGGTNEKLFF,TGTGCCAGCAGTTGGCAGGGTGGGACTAATGAAAAACTGTTTTTT
TRBV7-9,NA,TRBD1,TRBJ1-2,CASSSGQGSYGYTF,TGTGCCAGCAGCTCTGGACAGGGAAGCTATGGCTACACCTTC
TRBV7-7,NA,NA,TRBJ2-7,CASSSDRGGEQYF,TGTGCTAGCAGCTCAGACAGGGGAGGGGAGCAGTACTTC
TRBV5-1,NA,NA,TRBJ2-6,CASSLEVSGANVLTF,TGCGCCAGCAGCTTGGAGGTCTCTGGGGCCAACGTCCTGACTTTC
TRBV11-3,few,TRBD2,TRBJ2-5,CASSPRGGQETQYF,TGTGCCAGCAGCCCGCGGGGGGGGCAAGAGACCCAGTACTTC
TRBV4-3,NA,TRBD2,TRBJ2-1,CASSQERASGLNEQFF,TGCGCCAGCAGCCAAGAAAGGGCTAGCGGGTTGAATGAGCAGTTCTTC
TRBV6-5,once,NA,TRBJ1-3,CASSYSKGDGNTIYF,TGTGCCAGCAGTTACTCGAAGGGAGACGGAAACACCATATATTTT
TRBV9,NA,TRBD2,TRBJ2-1,CASSSRSGGGLNEQFF,TGTGCCAGCAGCTCCCGGAGCGGGGGGGGTCTCAATGAGCAGTTCTTC
TRBV6-6,NA,NA,TRBJ1-3,CASSYSDADTIYF,TGTGCCAGCAGTTACTCCGACGCGGACACCATATATTTT
TRBV10-2,many,TRBD2,TRBJ2-1,CASVLAGGPGEQFF,TGCGCCAGTGTACTAGCGGGGGGGCCGGGTGAGCAGTTCTTC